This T cell receptor beta chain was recorded in a study of vaccination and CD4 T cells after COVID-19. At the level of the study: In culture, cells were exposed to overlapping spike peptides from SARS-CoV-2, HCoV-NL63, HCoV-OC43 and HCoV-229E.

In regard to this clonotype: Its antigen remains unidentified.

The Oncomine TCR Beta short-read assay was what sequenced the DNA obtained from cultured CD4+ T cells. CD4+ T cells were cultured, and genomic DNA was extracted from them. Via MiXCR, TCRdb re-called the PCR reads, giving one row per CDR3 protein. The sample includes roughly 6,800 distinct CDR3 sequences, 25% seen only once; the top ten take more than 8%. Germline CDR1 and CDR2: SGHRS and YFSETQ. This CDR3 comprises 13 residues. The V and J ends lost 2 bases and 4 bases, in that order; junction bases with no gene match: 3. Noted treatment: roughly 10-day PBMC culture with coronavirus spike peptide pools or control peptides (ViraFEST assay).

The material was CD4+ T cells from blood, cultured in vitro, obtained after SARS-CoV-2 vaccination. The chain couples TRBV5-1 to TRBJ2-7, with 7 bases identical to TRBD1. This TCR was recovered from a human donor who had recovered from COVID-19. The CDR3 region is CASSFGTAYEQYF. The CDR3 DNA sequence: TGCGCCAGCAGCTTCGGGACAGCTTACGAGCAGTACTTC.